The rows below give T cell receptor beta chains drawn from one sample of a study of blood T cells in healthy people across ages. One entry per CDR3 protein results from TCRdb running MiXCR on the 5' RACE reads. The sample lists around 710,000 distinct CDR3 sequences, more than 40% occurring once. The sample comprised blood. Every receptor here comes from a woman between 55 and 75 years old in good health. Both conserved end residues are part of each CDR3. The D gene is left open where the match is weak. Size is omitted from some rows. Given values are once, few, many or a class for expanded clones.

clone_size j_call cdr3_length d_call v_call cdr3_nt cdr3_aa
. TRBJ2-1 14 . TRBV27 TGTGCCAGCAGTTCAAACCAGGGACGGACTGAGCAGTTCTTC CASSSNQGRTEQFF
few TRBJ2-1 16 TRBD1 TRBV25-1 TGTGCCAGCAGTGCATCCGGGACAGGGACCTACAATGAGCAGTTCTTC CASSASGTGTYNEQFF
. TRBJ2-3 13 . TRBV29-1 TGCAGCGTTGAAACCCGGGGAAGGGATACGCAGTATTTT CSVETRGRDTQYF
. TRBJ2-3 15 . TRBV28 TGTGCCAGCAGTCGCGTACGGGGAAGGACAGATACGCAGTATTTT CASSRVRGRTDTQYF
few TRBJ2-6 17 TRBD2 TRBV6-4 TGTGCCAGCAGCCGACTAGCGGGGTACTCTGGGGCCAACGTCCTGACTTTC CASSRLAGYSGANVLTF
few TRBJ2-1 14 . TRBV29-1 TGCAGCGTTGTTTTCGTCGAGAGTCAAGAGACCCAGTTCTTC CSVVFVESQETQFF
many TRBJ1-5 12 . TRBV29-1 TGCAGCGTAGGGACAAGCAATCAGCCCCAGCATTTT CSVGTSNQPQHF
few TRBJ2-3 16 TRBD2 TRBV5-1 TGCGCCAGCAGCTCTGAACCTAGCGGGGGGGCGGATACGCAGTATTTT CASSSEPSGGADTQYF
. TRBJ2-3 16 TRBD2 TRBV6-2/TRBV6-3 TGTGCCAGCAGAGACGGGACTAGCGGCTTCATAGATACGCAGTATTTT CASRDGTSGFIDTQYF
few TRBJ1-2 11 . TRBV6-1 TGTGCCAGCAGTGGGCAGGGATTCTACACCTTC CASSGQGFYTF
few TRBJ1-4 12 TRBD1 TRBV29-1 TGCAGCGCCTTCCACAGGGGGGAAAAACTGTTTTTT CSAFHRGEKLFF
. TRBJ2-5 17 . TRBV11-1 TGTGCCAGCAGCTTAGGGGAACTGGGGGTCGGCACAGAGACCCAGTACTTC CASSLGELGVGTETQYF
. TRBJ2-2 17 . TRBV3-1 TGTGCCAGCAGCCCAGACTTCCGGGGTGTTAACACCGGGGAGCTGTTTTTT CASSPDFRGVNTGELFF
few TRBJ2-3 14 . TRBV20-1 TGCAGTGCTAGAGATAGAGCGGAGTCGGGTACGCAGTATTTT CSARDRAESGTQYF
few TRBJ1-6 14 TRBD1 TRBV6-6 TGTGCCAGCAGTCAGGTCAGGGGGGGATCACCCCTCCACTTT CASSQVRGGSPLHF
once TRBJ2-5 14 TRBD2 TRBV20-1 TGCAGCCTTGAGCTAGCGGGGGGAAAAGAGACCCAGTACTTC CSLELAGGKETQYF
. TRBJ2-7 14 TRBD2 TRBV5-6 TGTGCCAGCAGCCCGGGACTACTGAACAATGAGCAGTACTTC CASSPGLLNNEQYF
few TRBJ1-2 11 . TRBV6-4 TGTGCCAGCAGTGATAGGTTCGGCTACACCTTC CASSDRFGYTF
. TRBJ2-4 17 TRBD1 TRBV12-3/TRBV12-4 TGTGCCAGCAGTCCGGGACAGGGCGCGGGAGCCAAAAACATTCAGTACTTC CASSPGQGAGAKNIQYF
few TRBJ2-7 12 . TRBV3-1 TGTGCCAGCAGCCAAGTCCAACGCGAGCAGTACTTC CASSQVQREQYF
. TRBJ1-2 15 . TRBV20-1 TGCAGTGCTAGAGTATTGGGCAGGGGATCCTATGGCTACACCTTC CSARVLGRGSYGYTF
few TRBJ2-7 14 . TRBV6-5 TGTGCCAGCAGTTACCGGACAGATTCCTACGAGCAGTACTTC CASSYRTDSYEQYF
. TRBJ2-1 17 TRBD2 TRBV20-1 TGCAGTGCTAGAGATATACTAGCGGGAGGACCCTACAATGAGCAGTTCTTC CSARDILAGGPYNEQFF
. TRBJ2-2 17 TRBD1 TRBV27 TGTGCCAGCAGTTTGTACAGGGGGTACTCGTTGGCCGGGGAGCTGTTTTTT CASSLYRGYSLAGELFF
. TRBJ1-1 15 TRBD1 TRBV10-3 TGTGCCATCAGTGATCCGGGACAGGGGAACACTGAAGCTTTCTTT CAISDPGQGNTEAFF
many TRBJ1-2 14 . TRBV20-1 TGCAGTGCTAGTCCTCAGGGCCTTTTCTATGGCTACACCTTC CSASPQGLFYGYTF
. TRBJ1-1 16 . TRBV7-9 TGTGCCAGCAGCTTAGGCCGGACAGCGGCGAACACTGAAGCTTTCTTT CASSLGRTAANTEAFF
. TRBJ2-1 16 . TRBV20-1 TGCAGTGCTAGAGAAGGGGGGACAACCGACAAAGATGAGCAGTTCTTC CSAREGGTTDKDEQFF
. TRBJ2-4 15 TRBD2 TRBV2 TGTGCCAGCAGTGAAAACGGGAGGGCGCAAGAGACCAAGTACTTC CASSENGRAQETKYF
. TRBJ1-1 13 . TRBV6-2/TRBV6-3 TGTGCCAGCAGCGTACAGCAGAACACTGAAGCTTTCTTT CASSVQQNTEAFF
few TRBJ2-3 12 . TRBV6-6 TGTGCCAGCAGTTCCATGGTGGATACGCAGTATTTT CASSSMVDTQYF
few TRBJ2-7 16 . TRBV11-1 TGTGCCAGCAGCTTAGCGCCGGCGGGCTCCTACAATGAGCAGTACTTC CASSLAPAGSYNEQYF
few TRBJ1-5 16 . TRBV28 TGTGCCAGCAGTTTTGGCGAGGGGTTTTGGGATCAGCCCCAGCATTTT CASSFGEGFWDQPQHF
once TRBJ2-7 13 . TRBV3-1 TGTGCCAGCACCGGGGCAGTCACCTACGAGCAGTACTTC CASTGAVTYEQYF
. TRBJ2-1 17 . TRBV9 TGTGCCAGCAGCATAGGAGGGGGGGAAGCCTCCTACAATGAGCAGTTCTTC CASSIGGGEASYNEQFF
. TRBJ2-3 15 . TRBV20-1 TGCAGTGCTAGACGCACAGGTGGCAACACAGATACGCAGTATTTT CSARRTGGNTDTQYF
. TRBJ2-4 13 . TRBV29-1 TGCAGCGTTGAGGCCAGCGGAGGGGGCATTCAGTACTTC CSVEASGGGIQYF
many TRBJ1-1 11 . TRBV4-2 TGTGCCAGCAGCCTGCGCACTGAAGCTTTCTTT CASSLRTEAFF
. TRBJ1-4 17 . TRBV7-8 TGTGCCAGCAGCTTAGGGACCCGATCGGTGGGATATGAAAAACTGTTTTTT CASSLGTRSVGYEKLFF
few TRBJ2-1 17 TRBD2 TRBV4-1 TGCGCCAGCAGCCAAGAAACAAGGGCTAGCGGGGGGGCGCGGCAGTTCTTC CASSQETRASGGARQFF
. TRBJ1-1 12 . TRBV7-9 TGTGCCAGCAGCCGTAGGCCGGGGGGAGCTTTCTTT CASSRRPGGAFF
. TRBJ2-5 17 TRBD2 TRBV7-9 TGTGCCAGCAGCAAAGGACCGGGACGAGCGGGAGAAGAGACCCAGTACTTC CASSKGPGRAGEETQYF
. TRBJ2-7 15 . TRBV5-1 TGCGCCAGCAGCTTGGATCCCGGGAGCTCCTACGAGCAGTACTTC CASSLDPGSSYEQYF
. TRBJ2-1 17 TRBD2 TRBV11-2 TGTGCCAGCAGCTTGCGGATAGCGGGGGGAGGGGTCGATGAGCAGTTCTTC CASSLRIAGGGVDEQFF